This T cell receptor (beta chain) was recovered during a study of T cell clones after liver transplantation. Assay: immunoSEQ multiplex PCR; the TCRdb copy retains only in-frame clones and omits some. This table has 95,000 to 130,000 clones, less than 95% appearing once. From germline, CDR1 is SGHRS and CDR2 YFSETQ. This CDR3 contains 16 residues. V shed 2 bases and J shed 6 bases, with 17 bases lying between them. The source of this sequence is a human patient who received a liver transplant. Some T cells may possibly be graft donor cells. Material: CD4+ T cells from blood, obtained 12 months after liver transplant. V gene TRBV5-1 combines with J gene TRBJ2-2; perhaps TRBD2 as D (6 bases). The CDR3 region has the DNA TGCGCCAGCAGCTTTCGATTCCGGGAGAGGTCCGGGGAGCTGTTTTTT. Its protein product is CASSFRFRERSGELFF.